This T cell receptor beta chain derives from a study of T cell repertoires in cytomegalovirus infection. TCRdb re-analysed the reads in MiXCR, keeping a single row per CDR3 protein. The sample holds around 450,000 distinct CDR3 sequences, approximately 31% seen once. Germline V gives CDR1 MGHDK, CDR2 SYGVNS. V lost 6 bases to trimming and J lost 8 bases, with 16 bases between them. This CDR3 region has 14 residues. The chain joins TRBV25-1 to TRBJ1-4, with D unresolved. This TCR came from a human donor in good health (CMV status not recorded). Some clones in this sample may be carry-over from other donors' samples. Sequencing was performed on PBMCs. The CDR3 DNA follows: TGTGCCAGCAGGGATTTGGGGATAAGCGAAAAACTGTTTTTT. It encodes CASRDLGISEKLFF.